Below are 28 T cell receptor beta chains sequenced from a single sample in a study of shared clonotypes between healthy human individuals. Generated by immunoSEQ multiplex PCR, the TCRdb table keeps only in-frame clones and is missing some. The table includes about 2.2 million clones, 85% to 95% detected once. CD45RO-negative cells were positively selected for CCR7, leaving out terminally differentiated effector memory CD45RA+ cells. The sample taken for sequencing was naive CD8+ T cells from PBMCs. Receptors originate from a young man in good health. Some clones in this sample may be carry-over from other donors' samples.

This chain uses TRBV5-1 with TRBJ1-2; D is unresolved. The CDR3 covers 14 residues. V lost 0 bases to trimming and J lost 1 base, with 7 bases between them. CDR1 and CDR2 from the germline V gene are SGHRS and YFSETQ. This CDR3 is CASSLAGINYGYTF. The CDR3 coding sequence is TGCGCCAGCAGCTTGGCCGGCATTAACTATGGCTACACCTTC. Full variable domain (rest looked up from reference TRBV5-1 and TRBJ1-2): KAGVTQTPRYLIKTRGQQVTLSCSPISGHRSVSWYQQTPGQGLQFLFEYFSETQRNKGNFPGRFSGRQFSNSRSEMNVSTLELGDSALYLCASSLAGINYGYTFGSGTRLTVV.

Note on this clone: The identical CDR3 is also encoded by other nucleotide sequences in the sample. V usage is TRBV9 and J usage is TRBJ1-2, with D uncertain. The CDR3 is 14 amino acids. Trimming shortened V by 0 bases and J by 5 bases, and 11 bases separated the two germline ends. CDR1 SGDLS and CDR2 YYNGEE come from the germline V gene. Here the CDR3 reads CASSVEGKGYGYTF. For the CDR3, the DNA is TGTGCCAGCAGCGTAGAGGGCAAGGGTTATGGCTACACCTTC.

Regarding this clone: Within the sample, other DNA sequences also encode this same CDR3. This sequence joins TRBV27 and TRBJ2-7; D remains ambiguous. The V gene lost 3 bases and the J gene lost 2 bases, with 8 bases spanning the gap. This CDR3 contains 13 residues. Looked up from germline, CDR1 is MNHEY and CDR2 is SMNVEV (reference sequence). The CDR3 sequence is CASSLGSTYEQYF. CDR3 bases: TGTGCCAGCAGTTTGGGCTCGACCTACGAGCAGTACTTC.

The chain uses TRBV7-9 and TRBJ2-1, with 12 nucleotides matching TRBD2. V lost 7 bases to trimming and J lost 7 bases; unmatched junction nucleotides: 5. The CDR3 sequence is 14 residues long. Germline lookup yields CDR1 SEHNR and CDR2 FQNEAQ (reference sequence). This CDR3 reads CASIGLAGNNEQFF. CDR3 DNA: TGTGCCAGCATTGGACTAGCGGGAAATAATGAGCAGTTCTTC.

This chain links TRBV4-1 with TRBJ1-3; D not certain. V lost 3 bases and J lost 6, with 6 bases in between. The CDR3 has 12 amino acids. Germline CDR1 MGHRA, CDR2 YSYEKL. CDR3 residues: CASSQFENTIYF. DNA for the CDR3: TGCGCCAGCAGCCAGTTCGAAAACACCATATATTTT.

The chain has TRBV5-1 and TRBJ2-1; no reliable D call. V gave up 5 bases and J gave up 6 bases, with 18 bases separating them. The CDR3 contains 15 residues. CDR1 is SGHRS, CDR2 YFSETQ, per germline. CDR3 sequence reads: CASRGWGSGINEQFF. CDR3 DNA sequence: TGCGCCAGCAGGGGGTGGGGATCTGGGATCAATGAGCAGTTCTTC.

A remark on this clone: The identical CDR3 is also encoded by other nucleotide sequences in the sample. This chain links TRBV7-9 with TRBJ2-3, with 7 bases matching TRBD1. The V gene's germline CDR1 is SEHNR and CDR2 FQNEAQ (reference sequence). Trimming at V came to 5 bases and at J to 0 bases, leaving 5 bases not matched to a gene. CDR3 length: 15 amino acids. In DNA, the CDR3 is TGTGCCAGCAGCCCCAGACAGGGAAGCACAGATACGCAGTATTTT. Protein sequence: CASSPRQGSTDTQYF.

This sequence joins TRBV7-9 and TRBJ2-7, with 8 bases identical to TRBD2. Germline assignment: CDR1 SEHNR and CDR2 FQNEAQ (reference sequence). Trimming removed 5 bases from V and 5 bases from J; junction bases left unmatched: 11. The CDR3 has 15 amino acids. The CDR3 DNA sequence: TGTGCCAGCAGCCCTAGCGGGTCCCCAGCGGACGAGCAGTACTTC. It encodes CASSPSGSPADEQYF. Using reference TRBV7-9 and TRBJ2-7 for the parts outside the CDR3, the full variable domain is DTGVSQNPRHKITKRGQNVTFRCDPISEHNRLYWYRQTLGQGPEFLTYFQNEAQLEKSRLLSDRFSAERPKGSFSTLEIQRTEQGDSAMYLCASSPSGSPADEQYFGPGTRLTVT.

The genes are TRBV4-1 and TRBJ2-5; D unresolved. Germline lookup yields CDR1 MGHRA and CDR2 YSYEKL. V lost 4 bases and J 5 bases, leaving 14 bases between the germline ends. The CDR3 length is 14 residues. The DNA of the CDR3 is TGCGCCAGCAGCCCCCGGACCCTCCAGGAGACCCAGTACTTC. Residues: CASSPRTLQETQYF.

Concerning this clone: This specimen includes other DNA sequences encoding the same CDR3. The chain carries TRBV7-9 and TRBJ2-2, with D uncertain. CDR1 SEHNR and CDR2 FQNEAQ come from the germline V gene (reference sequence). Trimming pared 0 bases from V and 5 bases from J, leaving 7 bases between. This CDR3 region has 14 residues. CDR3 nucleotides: TGTGCCAGCAGCTTAGCTCCCTCGACCGGGGAGCTGTTTTTT. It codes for CASSLAPSTGELFF.

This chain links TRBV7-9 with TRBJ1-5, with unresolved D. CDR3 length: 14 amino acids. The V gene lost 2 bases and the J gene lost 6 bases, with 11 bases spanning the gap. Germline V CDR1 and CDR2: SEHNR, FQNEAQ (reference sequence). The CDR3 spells CASSLPLRSQPQHF. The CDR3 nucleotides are TGTGCCAGCAGCTTACCGCTTCGTAGTCAGCCCCAGCATTTT. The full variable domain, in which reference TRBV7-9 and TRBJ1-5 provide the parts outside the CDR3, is DTGVSQNPRHKITKRGQNVTFRCDPISEHNRLYWYRQTLGQGPEFLTYFQNEAQLEKSRLLSDRFSAERPKGSFSTLEIQRTEQGDSAMYLCASSLPLRSQPQHFGDGTRLSIL.

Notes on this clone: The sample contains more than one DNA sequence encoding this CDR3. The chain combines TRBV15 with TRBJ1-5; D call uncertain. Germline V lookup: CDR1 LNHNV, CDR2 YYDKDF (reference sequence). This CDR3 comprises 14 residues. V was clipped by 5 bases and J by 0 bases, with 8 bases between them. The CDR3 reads CATSGRDSNQPQHF. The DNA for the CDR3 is TGTGCCACCAGCGGACGGGATAGCAATCAGCCCCAGCATTTT.

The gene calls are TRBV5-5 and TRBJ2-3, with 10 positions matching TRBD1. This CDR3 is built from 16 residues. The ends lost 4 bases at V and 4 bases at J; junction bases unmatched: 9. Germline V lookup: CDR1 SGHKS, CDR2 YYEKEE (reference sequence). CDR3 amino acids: CASSAGTGAWPDTQYF. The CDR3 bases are TGTGCCAGCAGCGCCGGGACAGGGGCTTGGCCAGATACGCAGTATTTT.

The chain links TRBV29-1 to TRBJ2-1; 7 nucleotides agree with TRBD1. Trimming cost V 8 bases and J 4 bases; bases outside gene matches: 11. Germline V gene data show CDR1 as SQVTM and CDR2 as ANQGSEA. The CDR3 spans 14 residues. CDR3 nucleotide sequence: TGCAGCATTCTTCCCAGGGGGAAGTACAATGAGCAGTTCTTC. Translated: CSILPRGKYNEQFF.

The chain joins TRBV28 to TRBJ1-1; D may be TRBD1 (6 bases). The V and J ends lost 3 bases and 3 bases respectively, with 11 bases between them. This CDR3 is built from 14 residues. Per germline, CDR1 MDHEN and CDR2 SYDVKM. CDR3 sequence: CASSFQGWDTEAFF. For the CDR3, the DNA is TGTGCCAGCAGTTTCCAGGGGTGGGACACTGAAGCTTTCTTT.

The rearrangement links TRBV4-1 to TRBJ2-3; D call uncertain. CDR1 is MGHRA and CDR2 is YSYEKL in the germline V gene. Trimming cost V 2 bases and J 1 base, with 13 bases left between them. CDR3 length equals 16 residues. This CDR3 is CASSQKHPRGTDTQYF. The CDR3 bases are TGCGCCAGCAGCCAAAAACACCCAAGGGGCACAGATACGCAGTATTTT.

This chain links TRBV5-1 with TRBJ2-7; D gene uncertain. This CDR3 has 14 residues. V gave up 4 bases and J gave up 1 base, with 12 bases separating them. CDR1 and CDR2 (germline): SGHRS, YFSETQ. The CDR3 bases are TGCGCCAGCAGCCCGAGACCGACGTCCTACGAGCAGTACTTC. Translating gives CASSPRPTSYEQYF.

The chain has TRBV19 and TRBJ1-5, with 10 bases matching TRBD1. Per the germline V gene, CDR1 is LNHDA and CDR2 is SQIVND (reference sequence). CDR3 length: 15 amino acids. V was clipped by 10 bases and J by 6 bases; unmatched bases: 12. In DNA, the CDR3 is TGTGCCACCGAACCGCGGGGACAGGGGAGTCAGCCCCAGCATTTT. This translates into CATEPRGQGSQPQHF.

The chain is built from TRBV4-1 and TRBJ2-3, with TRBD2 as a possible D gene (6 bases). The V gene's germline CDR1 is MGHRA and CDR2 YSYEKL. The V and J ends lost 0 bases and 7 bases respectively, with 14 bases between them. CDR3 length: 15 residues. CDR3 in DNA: TGCGCCAGCAGCCAAGATCCCCTAGGAGGGAATACGCAGTATTTT. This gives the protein CASSQDPLGGNTQYF.

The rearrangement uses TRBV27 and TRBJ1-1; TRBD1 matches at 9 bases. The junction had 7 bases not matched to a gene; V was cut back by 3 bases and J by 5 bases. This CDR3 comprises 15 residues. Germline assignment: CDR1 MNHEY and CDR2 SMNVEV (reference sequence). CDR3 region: CASSFVGTGRTEAFF. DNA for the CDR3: TGTGCCAGCAGTTTCGTCGGGACAGGGCGGACTGAAGCTTTCTTT.

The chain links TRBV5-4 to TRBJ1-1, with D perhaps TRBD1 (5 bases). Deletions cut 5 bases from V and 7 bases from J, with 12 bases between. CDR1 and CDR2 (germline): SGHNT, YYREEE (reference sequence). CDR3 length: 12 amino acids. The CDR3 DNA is TGTGCCAGCAGGGGCCGGGGGATTGAAGCTTTCTTT. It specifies CASRGRGIEAFF.

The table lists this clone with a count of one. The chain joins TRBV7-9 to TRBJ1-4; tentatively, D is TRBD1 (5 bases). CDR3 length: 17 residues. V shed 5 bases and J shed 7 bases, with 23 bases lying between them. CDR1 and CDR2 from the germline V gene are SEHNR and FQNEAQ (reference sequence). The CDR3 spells CASSALSRDGRGEKLFF. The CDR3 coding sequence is TGTGCCAGCAGCGCTCTTAGTAGGGACGGCCGGGGTGAAAAACTGTTTTTT.

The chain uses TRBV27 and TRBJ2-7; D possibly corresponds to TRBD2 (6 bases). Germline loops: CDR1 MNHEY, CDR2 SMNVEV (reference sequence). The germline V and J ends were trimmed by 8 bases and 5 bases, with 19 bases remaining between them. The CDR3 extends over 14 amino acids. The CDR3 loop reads CASRSHGGTHEQYF. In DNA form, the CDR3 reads TGTGCCAGCCGATCCCACGGGGGAACCCACGAGCAGTACTTC.

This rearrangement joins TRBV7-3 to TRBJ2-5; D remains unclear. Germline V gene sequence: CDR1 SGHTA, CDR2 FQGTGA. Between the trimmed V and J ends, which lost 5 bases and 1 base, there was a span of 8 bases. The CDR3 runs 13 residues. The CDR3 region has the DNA TGTGCCAGCAGCCCTGTGGGCCAAGAGACCCAGTACTTC. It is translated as CASSPVGQETQYF.

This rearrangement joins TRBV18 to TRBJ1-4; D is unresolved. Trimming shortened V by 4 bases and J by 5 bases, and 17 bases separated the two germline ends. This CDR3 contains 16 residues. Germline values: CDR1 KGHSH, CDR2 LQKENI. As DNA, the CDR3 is TGTGCCAGCTCACTGGGAGGCCACATTGAAAATGAAAAACTGTTTTTT. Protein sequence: CASSLGGHIENEKLFF.

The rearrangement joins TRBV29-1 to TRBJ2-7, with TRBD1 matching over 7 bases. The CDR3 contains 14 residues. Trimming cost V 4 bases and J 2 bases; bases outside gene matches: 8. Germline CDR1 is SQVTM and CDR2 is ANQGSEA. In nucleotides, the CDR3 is TGCAGCGTTGCTTTGGGACAGAGCGCCTACGAGCAGTACTTC. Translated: CSVALGQSAYEQYF.

The CDR3 is CASGSFPDRVNYGYTF. CDR3 nucleotide sequence: TGTGCTAGTGGTTCCTTTCCCGACAGGGTCAACTATGGCTACACCTTC. J is TRBJ1-2 and V is TRBV12-5; 7 nucleotides agree with TRBD1. There are 16 residues in the CDR3. V shed 4 bases and J 2 bases; nucleotides not matched to a gene: 10. CDR1 is LGHNT and CDR2 is FRNRAP in the germline V gene.

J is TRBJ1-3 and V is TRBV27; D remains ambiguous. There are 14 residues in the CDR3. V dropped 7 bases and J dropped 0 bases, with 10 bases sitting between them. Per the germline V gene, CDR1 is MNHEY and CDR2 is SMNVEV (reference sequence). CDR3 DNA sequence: TGTGCCAGCAATAACGGCCGCTCTGGAAACACCATATATTTT. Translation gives CASNNGRSGNTIYF.